The present TCR beta chain was sequenced within a study of response to subunit inactivated influenza vaccine. General study points: The authors offered the suggestion that each seasonal influenza vaccination recruits few new T cells.

The sample holds a few counts of this clonotype. No antigen is known for it. V lost 3 bases and J lost 7, with 6 bases in between. The CDR3 has 12 residues. The germline CDR1 and CDR2 sequences are MDHEN and SYDVKM. One entry per CDR3 protein, called by TCRdb with MiXCR from the RT-PCR reads. The data hold around 710,000 distinct CDR3 sequences, with around 14% observed a single time. The rearrangement joins TRBV28 to TRBJ1-4; D remains ambiguous. The TCR originated in a man between 45 and 60 years old who received an inactivated influenza vaccine. Sequences were derived from PBMCs from blood, sampled 14 to 15 days before vaccination. In nucleotides, the CDR3 is TGTGCCAGCAGTTTGAAGCGTGAAAAACTGTTTTTT. Protein product: CASSLKREKLFF.